This T cell receptor (beta chain) was identified during a study of early T cells in non-severe SARS-CoV-2 infection (dated by TCRdb to about 2021). With respect to the entire study: TCR sequencing used bulk RNA from unsorted whole blood, so alpha and beta chains could not be paired. Broader findings and caveats from the paper: VDJdb matching was skewed toward anti-spike CD8 responses and likely underestimated virus-specific expansions, missing private and CD4 specificities.

The study was a case-control design nested within a healthcare worker cohort in London, UK, with weekly nasopharyngeal swab PCR tests and blood sampling. Healthcare workers were recruited during the week of the UK lockdown, between 23 and 31 March 2020, and followed weekly for up to roughly 15 weeks. The method was 5' RACE. These reads were obtained on a NextSeq 500. In the TCR library protocol, unique molecular identifiers were attached to individual cDNA molecules to correct for PCR bias and sequencing error. TCR alpha and beta chains were both sequenced, and the abundances of alpha and beta sequences in each sample were closely correlated with each other. Under the source paper's analysis protocol: Decombinator V4 was used to perform V gene, J gene and CDR3 annotation of TCR sequences. Expanded TCRs were defined as changing significantly between any two time points under a Poisson model with p below 0.0001. Abundances of TCRs were expressed as counts per million after normalisation to the total number of TCRs sequenced in each sample. MAIT TCRs were defined by TRAV1-2 paired with TRAJ12, TRAJ20 or TRAJ33, and iNKT TCRs by TRAV10 paired with TRAJ18. VDJdb, accessed 1 November 2021, was searched for CMV, EBV and SARS-CoV-2 annotated TCRs, with TCRs annotated for multiple antigens excluded. TCRdb applied fastp at Q25 and MiXCR to the public reads, then kept only in-frame beta chains. Here each entry gathers all rows of one CDR3 protein and keeps the most common genes and DNA. The V and J calls reflect TCRdb's pipeline rather than the authors' work. This sample comprises 98,000 or so distinct CDR3 sequences, around 10% of them detected only once. The ten largest clones capture approximately 3.1% of the sample.

Relative to germline, V is missing 7 bases and J is missing 4 bases, with 6 bases of the junction outside any gene match. The CDR3 numbers 14 residues from cysteine through phenylalanine. Solely the CDR3 DNA is kept, with 42 bases framed from the first base. In the germline V gene (reference sequence), CDR1 corresponds to LNHDA and CDR2 to SQIVND. This clonotype was counted a few times. There is no known antigen for this receptor. Per-base qualities were not stored, and no clone one base away is much larger. The source material was whole blood. The source of this sequence is an adult who was a healthcare worker with PCR-confirmed SARS-CoV-2 infection or an uninfected control (not recorded which). This receptor chain uses TRBV19 and TRBJ1-5; 8 of the junction bases match TRBD1. The CDR3 region: CASTPTGVNQPQHF. At the DNA level, the sequence is TGTGCCAGTACCCCGACAGGGGTTAATCAGCCCCAGCATTTT.